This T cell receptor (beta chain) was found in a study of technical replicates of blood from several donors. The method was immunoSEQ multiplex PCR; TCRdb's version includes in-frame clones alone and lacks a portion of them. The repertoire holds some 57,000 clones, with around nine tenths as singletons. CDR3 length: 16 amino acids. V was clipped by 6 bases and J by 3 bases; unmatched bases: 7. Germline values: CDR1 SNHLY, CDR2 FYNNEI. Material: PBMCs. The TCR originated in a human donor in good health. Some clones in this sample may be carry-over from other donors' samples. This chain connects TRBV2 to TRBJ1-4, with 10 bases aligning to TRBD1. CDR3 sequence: CASRRTGGFANEKLFF. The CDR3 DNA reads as TGTGCCAGCAGGAGGACAGGGGGATTTGCTAATGAAAAACTGTTTTTT.